Given below is one TCR beta chain in context. The repertoire was sequenced with immunoSEQ multiplex PCR; TCRdb's copy has only in-frame clones and lacks some. This repertoire shows roughly 250,000 clones, around 80% found once; its top ten account for less than 6.5%. The data derive from a study of blood T cell repertoires in COVID-19. The CDR3 runs to 14 residues. Trimming took off 3 bases at V and 4 bases at J, with 13 bases between the two ends. The germline CDR1 and CDR2 sequences are SGDLS and YYNGEE. This clonotype was obtained from a human donor in a cohort sampled during active COVID-19. The specimen sequenced was peripheral blood. The chain carries TRBV9 and TRBJ1-1; D possibly corresponds to TRBD1 (5 bases). CDR3 in amino acids: CASSARAGRTEAFF. The CDR3 coding sequence is TGTGCCAGCAGCGCCAGGGCCGGGCGCACTGAAGCTTTCTTT. The variable domain in full, with the rest retrieved from reference TRBV9 and TRBJ1-1, is DSGVTQTPKHLITATGQRVTLRCSPRSGDLSVYWYQQSLDQGLQFLIQYYNGEERAKGNILERFSAQQFPDLHSELNLSSLELGDSALYFCASSARAGRTEAFFGQGTRLTVV.